This T cell receptor beta chain was sequenced for a study of T-cell reconstitution after alpha-beta-depleted transplantation in children. The study's findings and limits: The origin of alpha-beta T cells about two months after transplant was reportedly several hundred expanded graft clones. At the one-year point after transplant, T-cell counts and TCRbeta diversity were found to come mostly from T cells that had been newly produced. The origin of high day-60 TCRbeta diversity in some patients lay in surviving recipient T cells and thymic progenitors.

V lost 7 bases to trimming and J lost 8 bases, with 14 bases between them. The CDR3 length is 12 residues. CDR1 and CDR2 from the germline V gene are SNHLY and FYNNEI. This clonotype appeared a few times. Its antigen is not identified. Molecular barcoding with unique molecular identifiers was used for the TCRbeta library. Each CDR3 protein gets one entry after TCRdb re-called the PCR reads with MiXCR. The table includes about 980,000 distinct CDR3 sequences, roughly 31% detected once. The receptor was isolated from a boy younger than two who had a stem cell transplant for SCID, so the T cells may come from the graft donor. The material sequenced was PBMCs, mostly from graft donor cells, taken 360 days after TCRalphabeta/CD19-depleted stem cell transplant. The chain combines TRBV2 with TRBJ1-2, with D maybe TRBD1 (5 bases). CDR3 in amino acids: CASTERGKGYTF. In DNA, the CDR3 is TGTGCCAGCACCGAGCGGGGGAAGGGCTACACCTTC.